What follows are 2 T cell receptor beta chains derived from one specimen sequenced in a study of blood T cell repertoires in COVID-19. Generated by immunoSEQ multiplex PCR, the TCRdb table keeps only in-frame clones and is missing some. The sample has about 100,000 clones, 85% seen once. The sample was peripheral blood. These TCRs come from a man between 50 and 59 years old with active or convalescent COVID-19.

This chain uses TRBV6-2 or TRBV6-3 with TRBJ1-1; tentative D call: TRBD1 (5 bases). The CDR3 spans 18 residues. From germline, CDR1 is MNHEY and CDR2 SVGEGT. Trimming stripped 0 bases from V and 4 bases from J, with 21 bases between. Here the CDR3 DNA reads TGTGCCAGCAGTTACTCTCCCTATCGGGAGGGGATCGTCACTGAAGCTTTCTTT. Its protein product is CASSYSPYREGIVTEAFF.

V usage is TRBV19 and J usage is TRBJ1-5, with TRBD1 matching over 8 bases. This CDR3 region has 15 residues. V lost 6 bases and J lost 1; bases outside the gene matches: 5. CDR1 LNHDA and CDR2 SQIVND come from the germline V gene (reference sequence). The CDR3 loop is CASSQYRGSNQPQHF. CDR3 DNA: TGTGCCAGTAGCCAATACAGGGGGAGCAATCAGCCCCAGCATTTT.